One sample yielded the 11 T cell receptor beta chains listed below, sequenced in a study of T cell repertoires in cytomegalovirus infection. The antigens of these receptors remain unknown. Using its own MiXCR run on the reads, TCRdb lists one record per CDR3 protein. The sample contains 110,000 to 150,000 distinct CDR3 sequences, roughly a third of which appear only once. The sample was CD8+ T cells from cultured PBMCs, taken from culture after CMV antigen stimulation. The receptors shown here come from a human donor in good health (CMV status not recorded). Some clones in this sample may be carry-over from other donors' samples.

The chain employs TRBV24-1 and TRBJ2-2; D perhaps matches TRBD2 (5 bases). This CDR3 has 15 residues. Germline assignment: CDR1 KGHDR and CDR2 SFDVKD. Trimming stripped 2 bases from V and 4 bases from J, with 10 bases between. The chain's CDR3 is CATSDSGSGTGELFF. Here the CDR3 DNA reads TGTGCCACCAGTGATTCGGGGTCGGGCACCGGGGAGCTGTTTTTT.

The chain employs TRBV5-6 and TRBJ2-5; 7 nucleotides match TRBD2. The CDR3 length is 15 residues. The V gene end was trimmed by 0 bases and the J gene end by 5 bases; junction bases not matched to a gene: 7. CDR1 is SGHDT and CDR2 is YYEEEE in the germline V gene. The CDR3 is CASSLEGTTEETQYF. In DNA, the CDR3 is TGTGCCAGCAGCTTGGAAGGGACTACGGAGGAGACCCAGTACTTC.

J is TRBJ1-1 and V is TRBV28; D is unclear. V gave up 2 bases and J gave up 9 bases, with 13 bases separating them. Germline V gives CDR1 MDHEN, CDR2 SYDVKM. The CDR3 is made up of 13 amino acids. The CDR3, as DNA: TGTGCCAGCAGTTTAACGTATGCAGACAAAGCTTTCTTT. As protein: CASSLTYADKAFF.

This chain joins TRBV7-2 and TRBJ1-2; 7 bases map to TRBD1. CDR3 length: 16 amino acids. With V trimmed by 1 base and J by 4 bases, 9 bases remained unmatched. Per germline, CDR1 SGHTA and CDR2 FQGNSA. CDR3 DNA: TGTGCCAGCAGCTTAGGTGATGGGGACAGAGTCTATGGCTACACCTTC. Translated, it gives CASSLGDGDRVYGYTF. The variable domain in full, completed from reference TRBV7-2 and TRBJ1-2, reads GAGVSQSPSNKVTEKGKDVELRCDPISGHTALYWYRQSLGQGLEFLIYFQGNSAPDKSGLPSDRFSAERTGGSVSTLTIQRTQQEDSAVYLCASSLGDGDRVYGYTFGSGTRLTVV.

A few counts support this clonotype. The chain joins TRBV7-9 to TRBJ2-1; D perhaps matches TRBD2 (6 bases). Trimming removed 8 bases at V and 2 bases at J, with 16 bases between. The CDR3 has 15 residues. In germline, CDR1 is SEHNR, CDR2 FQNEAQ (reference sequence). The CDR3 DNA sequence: TGTGCCAGCCGTAAAGTGGGAGGACCCTACAATGAGCAGTTCTTC. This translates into CASRKVGGPYNEQFF. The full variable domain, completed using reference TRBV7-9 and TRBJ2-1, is DTGVSQNPRHKITKRGQNVTFRCDPISEHNRLYWYRQTLGQGPEFLTYFQNEAQLEKSRLLSDRFSAERPKGSFSTLEIQRTEQGDSAMYLCASRKVGGPYNEQFFGPGTRLTVL.

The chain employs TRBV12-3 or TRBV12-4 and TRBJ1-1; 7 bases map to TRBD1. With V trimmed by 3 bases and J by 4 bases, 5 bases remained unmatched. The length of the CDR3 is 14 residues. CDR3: CASSFGQGGTEAFF. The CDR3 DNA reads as TGTGCCAGCAGTTTTGGCCAGGGGGGCACTGAAGCTTTCTTT.

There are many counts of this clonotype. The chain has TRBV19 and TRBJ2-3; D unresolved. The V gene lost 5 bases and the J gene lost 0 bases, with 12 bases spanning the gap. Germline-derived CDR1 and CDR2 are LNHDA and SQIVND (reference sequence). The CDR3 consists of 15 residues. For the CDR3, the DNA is TGTGCCAGTAGTCCTGACACCTCTAGCACAGATACGCAGTATTTT. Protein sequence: CASSPDTSSTDTQYF.

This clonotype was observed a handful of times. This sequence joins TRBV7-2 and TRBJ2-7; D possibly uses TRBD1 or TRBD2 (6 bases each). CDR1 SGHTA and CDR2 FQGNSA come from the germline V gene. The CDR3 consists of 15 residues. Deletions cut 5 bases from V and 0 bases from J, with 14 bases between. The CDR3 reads CASSLGGGSSYEQYF. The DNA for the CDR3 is TGTGCCAGCAGCCTCGGGGGCGGCTCCTCCTACGAGCAGTACTTC.

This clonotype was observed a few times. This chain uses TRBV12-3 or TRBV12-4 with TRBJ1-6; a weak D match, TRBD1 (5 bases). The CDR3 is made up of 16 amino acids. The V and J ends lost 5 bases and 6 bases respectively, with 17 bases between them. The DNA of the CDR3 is TGTGCCAGCAGTCTTGAAGGGGCAGGCGTTAATTCACCCCTCCACTTT. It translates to CASSLEGAGVNSPLHF.

CDR3 nucleotide sequence: TGTGCCACCAGTGCTAACAGTCCAGATACGCAGTATTTT. This gives the protein CATSANSPDTQYF. The rearrangement joins TRBV24-1 to TRBJ2-3; D remains unclear. CDR3 length: 13 amino acids. In germline, CDR1 is KGHDR, CDR2 SFDVKD. The germline V and J ends were trimmed by 5 bases and 4 bases, with 9 bases remaining between them.

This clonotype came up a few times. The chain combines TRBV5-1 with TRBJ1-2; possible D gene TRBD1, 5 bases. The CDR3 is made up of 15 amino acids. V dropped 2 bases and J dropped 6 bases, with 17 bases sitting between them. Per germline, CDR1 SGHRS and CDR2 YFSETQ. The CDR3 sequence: CASSFITRDKDGYTF. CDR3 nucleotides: TGCGCCAGCAGCTTCATTACCAGGGATAAAGATGGCTACACCTTC.